Included here is one T cell receptor beta chain sequence, with context. Its antigen is as yet unknown. The repertoire was sequenced with immunoSEQ multiplex PCR; TCRdb's copy has only in-frame clones and lacks some. The sample records roughly 25,000 clones, roughly 92% being singletons. The time point: baseline, week 1 (first vaccination visit). Described treatment: pre-vaccination baseline after standard-of-care therapy. The data were taken from a study of a mutant IDH1 vaccine in newly diagnosed glioma. About the study: Treated patients showed a male proportion of around 60%, a female proportion of about 40%, and a mean age of roughly 40 years. Standard pretreatment was either radiotherapy, temozolomide, or, for most, radiochemotherapy with temozolomide.

General study findings and limits: No link was apparently found between pseudoprogression and changes in top peripheral T cell clonotypes. Evidence of vaccine-induced immune responses was documented in about 93% of patients.

The origin of this receptor is a man younger than 45 with glioma. This material consisted of PBMCs, taken from a glioma patient treated with radiotherapy, temozolomide or both.

The CDR3 nucleotides are TGTGCCAGCAGTGTCCAGACAGGGGGCACAGATACGCAGTATTTT. Translated: CASSVQTGGTDTQYF. V and J are TRBV6-1 and TRBJ2-3; 8 bases match TRBD1. CDR3 length: 15 amino acids. J was trimmed by 1 base and V by 4 bases; bases with no gene match: 4. CDR1 and CDR2 from the germline V gene are MNHNS and SASEGT.